This TCR beta chain emerged from a study of T cells in Graves' hyperthyroidism and ophthalmopathy (dated by TCRdb to about 2019). In terms of the full investigation: Peripheral blood was collected at initial diagnosis, before any treatment. The roughly 91 discovery patients were randomly divided into training and test sets at a 7:3 ratio. TCR V-J signatures able to tell the groups apart were searched for in a discovery cohort of 95 or so patients, of whom 40 to 45 had Graves' ophthalmopathy and about 60 had stable Graves' hyperthyroidism. The paper reports TCR Vbeta CDR3 sequencing of roughly 140 peripheral blood samples: approximately 43 ophthalmopathy, some 80 hyperthyroidism and 17 progressor patients. The study also compared thyroid tissue and blood T-cell repertoires from five or six Graves' hyperthyroidism patients. Whether ophthalmopathy could be predicted prospectively was tested in an independent validation cohort made up of under 20 hyperthyroidism patients plus 17 patients who later progressed to ophthalmopathy. After blood sampling, hyperthyroidism patients were treated with methimazole at a starting dose of 30 mg daily, and ophthalmopathy patients were treated with high-dose intravenous methylprednisolone.

Results the study describes overall, beyond this receptor: A model built on a 13 V-J signature distinguished ophthalmopathy from stable hyperthyroidism, reaching approximately 89% sensitivity and around 81% specificity in cross-validation and 80%/75% in testing. No statistical method was used to set the sample size in advance, and investigators knew the group allocation. In validation, the model predicted progression to ophthalmopathy with approximately 71% sensitivity and 72% to 75% specificity, a median of roughly seven months before onset. Most expanded thyroid clonotypes (frequency above 0.001) were also detected in blood, a finding suggesting that blood repertoires may reflect thyroid immune responses.

From cysteine to phenylalanine, the CDR3 is 15 amino acids long. CDR3 DNA is the only sequence kept; it has 45 bases, read in frame from the first base. CDR1 and CDR2 were assigned from the germline V gene as SGHDT and YYEEEE. Trimming accounts for 0 bases at V and 8 bases at J, while the number of junction bases matched to no gene is 5. This clonotype was detected a few times. The antigen it recognizes is unknown. No much larger clone exists at a distance of one base, and base qualities are not known. Hyperthyroidism patients were newly diagnosed, with disease duration under 2 months, and aged 18 to 65 years. Exclusion was applied to patients with uncontrolled infections, other autoimmune diseases, pregnancy or lactation. Diagnoses were based on clinical symptoms, serum thyroxine and TRAb, thyroid ultrasound and orbital computed tomography. For progressor patients, blood was drawn at the first diagnosis of hyperthyroidism, before any ophthalmopathy symptoms had appeared. PBMCs were separated from about 10 ml of fresh peripheral blood using Ficoll-Paque density gradient centrifugation. Progressor patients were defined as those initially diagnosed with Graves' hyperthyroidism in whom ophthalmopathy developed during follow-up. Total RNA was extracted using Trizol reagent, and RNA quality was assessed on an Agilent 2100 Bioanalyzer.

The TCR beta CDR3 regions were amplified from RNA transcripts. The TCR CDR3 was subjected to a first round of RT-PCR using the HTBI primer set and the Qiagen OneStep RT-PCR kit. The libraries were constructed in a second round of multiplex PCR and then size-selected and purified. The libraries were sequenced on an Illumina HiSeq2000 using paired-end 100 bp reads. The authors processed their data as follows. Raw data were processed with SOAPnuke, discarding reads with adapters, uncalled bases, mean Phred below 15, or no exact constant-primer or identifier match. High-quality paired reads were merged with COPE v1.2.5, and unique nucleotide sequences were defined as clonotypes. Clonotypes were aligned to IMGT TRBV, TRBD and TRBJ reference segments using MiTCR v1.1. The analysis was restricted to V-J combinations with a frequency above 0.0001, which together covered roughly 99% of the repertoires. A TCS score was defined as the ratio between F50 (clonal expansion) and ExV (chaos), using BLOSUM62-based TCRdist between CDR3 peptides within each V-J. Welch's t-statistics and random forest reduced just over 500 V-J features to about 13, which were used in a naive Bayes classifier (R e1071). Using fastp at Q25 and MiXCR, TCRdb reprocessed the public reads and kept productive beta chains. Here each entry gathers all rows of one CDR3 protein and keeps the most common genes and DNA. Here the V and J calls rest on TCRdb's processing, not on the authors' analysis. The sample yields approximately 720,000 distinct CDR3 sequences; around 20% were counted once. Roughly a sixth of the sample is in the top ten clones.

Input material: blood. The chain is encoded by TRBV5-6 joined to TRBJ2-1; the junction holds 10 bases that match TRBD2. This clonotype was obtained from a woman between 45 and 65 years old with Graves' hyperthyroidism that later progressed to Graves' ophthalmopathy. CDR3 loop: CASSLGGLALHEQFF. The DNA is TGTGCCAGCAGCTTGGGGGGACTAGCGTTACATGAGCAGTTCTTC.